This entry describes one T cell receptor beta chain. Per germline, CDR1 LNHDA and CDR2 SQIVND (reference sequence). CDR3 length: 15 residues. V shed 5 bases and J 4 bases; nucleotides not matched to a gene: 9. The entry originates in a study of cytomegalovirus exposure and HLA in healthy donors. PCR used 60 Vbeta primers and 13 Jbeta primers. Method: immunoSEQ multiplex PCR; TCRdb's copy keeps in-frame clones and lacks some. This table holds about 140,000 clones, 80% found once. Sample: PBMCs. The origin of this receptor is a male donor in good health and CMV-seronegative. The J gene is TRBJ2-3, the V gene TRBV19; 7 bases are a match to TRBD1. The CDR3 nucleotides read TGTGCCAGTAGTGGGCGACAGGGCGTCCCAGATACGCAGTATTTT. Encoded protein: CASSGRQGVPDTQYF.